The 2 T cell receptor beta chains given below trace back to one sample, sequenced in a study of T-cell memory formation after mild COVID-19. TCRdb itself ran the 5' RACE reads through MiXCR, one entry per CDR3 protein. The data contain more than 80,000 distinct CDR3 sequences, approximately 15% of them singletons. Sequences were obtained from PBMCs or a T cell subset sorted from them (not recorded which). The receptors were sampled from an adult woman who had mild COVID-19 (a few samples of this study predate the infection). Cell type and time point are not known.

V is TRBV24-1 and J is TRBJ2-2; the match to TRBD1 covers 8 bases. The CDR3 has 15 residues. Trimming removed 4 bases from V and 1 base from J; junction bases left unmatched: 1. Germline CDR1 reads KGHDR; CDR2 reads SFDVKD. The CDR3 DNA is TGTGCCACCAGTGAGGACAGGGTGAACACCGGGGAGCTGTTTTTT. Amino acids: CATSEDRVNTGELFF.

CDR3 coding DNA: TGTGCCTGGGCAGGGGGGTTTGGTGAAAAACTGTTTTTT. Amino acids: CAWAGGFGEKLFF. The chain couples TRBV30 to TRBJ1-4, with 7 bases fitting TRBD1. Germline CDR1 and CDR2: GTSNPN and SVGIG (reference sequence). Germline trimming cut 5 bases from V and 7 bases from J; bases unmatched to any gene: 7. CDR3 length: 13 amino acids.